Sequencing of this TCR beta chain was carried out in a study of OX40 agonist ivuxolimab in advanced cancers. The J segment lost 6 bases and the V segment lost 3 bases, leaving 8 bases of the junction unmatched. Germline V gene sequence: CDR1 LNHDA, CDR2 SQIVND (reference sequence). The CDR3 length is 15 residues. Profiled with immunoSEQ multiplex PCR; TCRdb holds only in-frame clones, not every one. Among more than 85,000 clones listed, approximately 89% were seen once. This clonotype originated in an adult with an advanced solid tumor such as melanoma, head and neck, liver or kidney cancer. Material: CD4+ or CD8+ T cells sorted from blood, obtained in a trial of the OX40 agonist ivuxolimab. V and J are TRBV19 and TRBJ1-5, with 7 bases identical to TRBD1. The CDR3: CASSIDREGGQPQHF. The CDR3, as DNA: TGTGCCAGTAGTATCGACAGGGAAGGCGGTCAGCCCCAGCATTTT.